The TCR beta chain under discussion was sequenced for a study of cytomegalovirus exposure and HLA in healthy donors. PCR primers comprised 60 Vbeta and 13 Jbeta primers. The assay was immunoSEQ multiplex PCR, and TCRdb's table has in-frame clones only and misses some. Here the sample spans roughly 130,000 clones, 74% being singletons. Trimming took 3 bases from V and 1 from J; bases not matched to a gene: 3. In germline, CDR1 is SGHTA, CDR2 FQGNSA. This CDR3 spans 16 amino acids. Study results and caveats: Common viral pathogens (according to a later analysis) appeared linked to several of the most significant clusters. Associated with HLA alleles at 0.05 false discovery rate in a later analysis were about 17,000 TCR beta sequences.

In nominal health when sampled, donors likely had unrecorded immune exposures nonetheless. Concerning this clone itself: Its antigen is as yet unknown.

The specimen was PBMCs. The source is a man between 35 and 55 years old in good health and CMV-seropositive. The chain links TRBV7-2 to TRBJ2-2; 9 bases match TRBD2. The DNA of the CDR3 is TGTGCCAGCAGCTTCTCTAGCGGGGAGAACACCGGGGAGCTGTTTTTT. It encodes CASSFSSGENTGELFF.